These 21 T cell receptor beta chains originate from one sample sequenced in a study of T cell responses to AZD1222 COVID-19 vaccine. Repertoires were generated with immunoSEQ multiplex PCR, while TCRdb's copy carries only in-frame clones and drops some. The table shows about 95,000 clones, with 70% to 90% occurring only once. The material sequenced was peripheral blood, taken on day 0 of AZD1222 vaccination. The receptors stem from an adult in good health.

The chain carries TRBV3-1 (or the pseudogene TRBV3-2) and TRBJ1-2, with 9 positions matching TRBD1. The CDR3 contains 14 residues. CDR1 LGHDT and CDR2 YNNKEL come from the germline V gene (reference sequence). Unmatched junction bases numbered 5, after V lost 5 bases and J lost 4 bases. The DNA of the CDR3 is TGTGCCAGCAGCATAGACAGGGGGGGCTATGGCTACACCTTC. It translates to CASSIDRGGYGYTF.

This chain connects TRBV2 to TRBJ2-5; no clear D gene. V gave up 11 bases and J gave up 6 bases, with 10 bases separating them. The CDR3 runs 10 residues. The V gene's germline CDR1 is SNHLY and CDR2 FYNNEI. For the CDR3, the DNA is TGTGCCTTAAATGGGAAGACCCAGTACTTC. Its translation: CALNGKTQYF.

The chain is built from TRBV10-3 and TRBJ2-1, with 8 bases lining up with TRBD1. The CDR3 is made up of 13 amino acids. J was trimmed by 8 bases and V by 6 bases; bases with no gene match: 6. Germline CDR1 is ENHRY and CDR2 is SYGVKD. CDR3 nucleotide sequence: TGTGCCATCAGGGGCGACAGGGGCGATGAGCAGTTCTTC. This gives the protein CAIRGDRGDEQFF.

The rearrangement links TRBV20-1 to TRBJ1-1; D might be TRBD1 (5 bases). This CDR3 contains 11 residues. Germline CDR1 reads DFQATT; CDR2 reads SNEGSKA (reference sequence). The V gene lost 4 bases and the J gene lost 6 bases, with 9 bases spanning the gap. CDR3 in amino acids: CSANSRAEAFF. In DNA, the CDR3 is TGCAGTGCTAACAGCAGGGCTGAAGCTTTCTTT.

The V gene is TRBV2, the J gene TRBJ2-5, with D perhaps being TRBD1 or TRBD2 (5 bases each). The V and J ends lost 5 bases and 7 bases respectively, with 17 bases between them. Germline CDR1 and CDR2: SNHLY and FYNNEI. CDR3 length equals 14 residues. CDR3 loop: CASSSSDRSGTQYF. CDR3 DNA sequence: TGTGCCAGCAGTTCCTCAGACAGAAGCGGGACCCAGTACTTC.

CDR3 amino acids: CASSQHIGTFPAFF. In DNA form, the CDR3 reads TGTGCCAGCAGCCAACATATTGGGACTTTTCCGGCTTTCTTT. J is TRBJ1-1 and V is TRBV3-1 (or the pseudogene TRBV3-2); possibly TRBD1 for D (5 bases). The CDR3 totals 14 residues. The germline V gene has CDR1 LGHDT and CDR2 YNNKEL (reference sequence). Trimming left V 2 bases short and J 11 bases short, with 18 bases between.

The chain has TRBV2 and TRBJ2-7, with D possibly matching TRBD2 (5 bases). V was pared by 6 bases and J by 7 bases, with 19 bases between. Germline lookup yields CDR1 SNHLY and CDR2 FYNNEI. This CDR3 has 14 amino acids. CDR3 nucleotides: TGTGCCAGCAGAGGACTGCCCCCCGTTTTGGAGCAGTACTTC. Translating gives CASRGLPPVLEQYF.

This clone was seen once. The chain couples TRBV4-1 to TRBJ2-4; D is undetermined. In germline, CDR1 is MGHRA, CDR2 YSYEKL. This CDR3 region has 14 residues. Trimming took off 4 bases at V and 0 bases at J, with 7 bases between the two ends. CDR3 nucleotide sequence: TGCGCCAGCAGCCTCCGCTTAGCCAAAAACATTCAGTACTTC. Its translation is CASSLRLAKNIQYF.

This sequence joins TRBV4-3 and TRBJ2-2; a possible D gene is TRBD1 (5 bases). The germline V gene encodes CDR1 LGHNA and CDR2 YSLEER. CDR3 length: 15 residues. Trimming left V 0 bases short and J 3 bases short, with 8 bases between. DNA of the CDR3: TGCGCCAGCAGCCAAGACAGGGCCCACACCGGGGAGCTGTTTTTT. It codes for CASSQDRAHTGELFF.

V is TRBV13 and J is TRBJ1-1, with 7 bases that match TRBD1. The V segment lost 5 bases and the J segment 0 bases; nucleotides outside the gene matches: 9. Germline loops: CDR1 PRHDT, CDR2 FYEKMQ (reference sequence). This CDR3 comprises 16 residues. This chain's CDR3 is CASSEGTAGMNTEAFF. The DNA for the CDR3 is TGTGCCAGCAGCGAAGGGACAGCGGGTATGAACACTGAAGCTTTCTTT.

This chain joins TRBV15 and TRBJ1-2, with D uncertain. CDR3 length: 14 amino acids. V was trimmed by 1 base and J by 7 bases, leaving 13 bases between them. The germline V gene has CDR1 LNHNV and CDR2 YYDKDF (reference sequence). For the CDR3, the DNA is TGTGCCACCAGCAGAGTCCGACGGGAGAGTGGCTACACCTTC. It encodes CATSRVRRESGYTF.

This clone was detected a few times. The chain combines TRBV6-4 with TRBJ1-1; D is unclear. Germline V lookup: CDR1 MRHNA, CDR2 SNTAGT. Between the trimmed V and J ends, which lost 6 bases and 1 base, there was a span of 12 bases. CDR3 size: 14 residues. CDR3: CASRGLVENTEAFF. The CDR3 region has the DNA TGTGCCAGCAGGGGGTTGGTGGAGAACACTGAAGCTTTCTTT.

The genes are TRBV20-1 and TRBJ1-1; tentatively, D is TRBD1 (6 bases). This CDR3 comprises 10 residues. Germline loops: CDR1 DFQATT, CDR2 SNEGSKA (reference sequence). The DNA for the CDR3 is TGCAGCGCAGGGGTCCGTGAAGCTTTCTTT. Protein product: CSAGVREAFF.

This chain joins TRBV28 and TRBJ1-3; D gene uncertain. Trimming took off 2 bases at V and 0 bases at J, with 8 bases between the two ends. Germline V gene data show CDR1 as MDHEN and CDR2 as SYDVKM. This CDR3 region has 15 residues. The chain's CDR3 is CASSLSISSGNTIYF. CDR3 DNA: TGTGCCAGCAGTTTAAGTATCAGCTCTGGAAACACCATATATTTT.

The CDR3 DNA reads TGTGCCAGCAGCTTAGCCTCCTACGAGCAGTACTTC. Protein sequence: CASSLASYEQYF. V usage is TRBV11-2 and J usage is TRBJ2-7, with D unclear. Germline CDR1 reads SGHAT; CDR2 reads FQNNGV. This CDR3 has 12 amino acids. Trimming shortened V by 1 base and J by 0 bases, and 1 base separated the two germline ends.

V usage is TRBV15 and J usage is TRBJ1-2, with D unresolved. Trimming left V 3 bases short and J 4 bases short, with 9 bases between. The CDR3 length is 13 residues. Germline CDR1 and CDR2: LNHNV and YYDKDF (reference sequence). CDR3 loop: CATSSQYRYGYTF. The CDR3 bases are TGTGCCACCAGCAGCCAGTACCGCTATGGCTACACCTTC. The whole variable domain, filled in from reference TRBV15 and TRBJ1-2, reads DAMVIQNPRYQVTQFGKPVTLSCSQTLNHNVMYWYQQKSSQAPKLLFHYYDKDFNNEADTPDNFQSRRPNTSFCFLDIRSPGLGDTAMYLCATSSQYRYGYTFGSGTRLTVV.

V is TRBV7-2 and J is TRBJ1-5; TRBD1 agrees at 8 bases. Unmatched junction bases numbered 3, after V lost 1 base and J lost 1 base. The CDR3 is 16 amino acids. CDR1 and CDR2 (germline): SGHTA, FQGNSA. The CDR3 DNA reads TGTGCCAGCAGCTTAGGGCAGGGGGCAAGCAATCAGCCCCAGCATTTT. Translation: CASSLGQGASNQPQHF.

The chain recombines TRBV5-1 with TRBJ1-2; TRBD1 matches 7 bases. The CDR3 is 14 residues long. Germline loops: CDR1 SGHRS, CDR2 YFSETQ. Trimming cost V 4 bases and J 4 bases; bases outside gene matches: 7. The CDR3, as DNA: TGCGCCAGCAGCCGGGACAGATTCTCCTATGGCTACACCTTC. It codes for CASSRDRFSYGYTF.

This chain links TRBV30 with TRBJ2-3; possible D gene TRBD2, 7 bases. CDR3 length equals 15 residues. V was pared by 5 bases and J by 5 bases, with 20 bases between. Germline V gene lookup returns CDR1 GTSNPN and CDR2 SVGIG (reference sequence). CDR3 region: CAWDGAGASGDTQYF. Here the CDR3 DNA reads TGTGCCTGGGATGGTGCGGGGGCCTCCGGAGATACGCAGTATTTT.

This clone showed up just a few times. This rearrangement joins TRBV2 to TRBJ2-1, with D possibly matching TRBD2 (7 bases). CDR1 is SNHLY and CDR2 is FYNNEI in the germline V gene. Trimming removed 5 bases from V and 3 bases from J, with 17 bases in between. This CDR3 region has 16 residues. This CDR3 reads CASSREGGANYNEQFF. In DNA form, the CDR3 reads TGTGCCAGCAGTCGGGAAGGGGGGGCCAACTACAATGAGCAGTTCTTC.

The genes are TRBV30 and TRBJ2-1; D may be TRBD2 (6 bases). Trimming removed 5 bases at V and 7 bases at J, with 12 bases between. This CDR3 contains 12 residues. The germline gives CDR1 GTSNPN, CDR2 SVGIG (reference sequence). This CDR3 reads CAWRGLGNEQFF. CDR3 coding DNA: TGTGCCTGGCGGGGGTTGGGGAATGAGCAGTTCTTC.